The sequence of this TCR beta chain was determined in a study of blood T cells in healthy people across ages (dated by TCRdb to between 2014 and 2017). Regarding the research as a whole: In model experiments, template switching captured roughly one uniquely barcoded TCR beta cDNA molecule for every two T cells. To track age-related changes in TCR beta repertoire diversity, the study relied on deep sequencing normalized with unique cDNA molecular identifiers. The donors were divided into four age groups: young (average 16 years), middle-aged (around 37), aged (approximately 62) and long-lived (82). To avoid experimental bias, donors of different ages were distributed randomly across sequencing lanes. Two additional independent replicas of 1 million unique cDNA reads from the same blood draw were analyzed for two donors (one aged 18 to 30 and one aged 80 or older).

The library was built by means of 5' RACE. The listed sequencing device is Illumina HiSeq 2500. The second PCR ran for roughly 6 to 11 cycles and used a J-beta primer mix along with a sample-barcoded 5' primer. Each TCR beta cDNA molecule received a unique molecular identifier from a template-switch 5' adaptor carrying 12 random nucleotides. Each sample yielded at least 3 million CDR3-containing paired-end reads. First-strand cDNA was synthesized from all RNA with the Mint cDNA synthesis kit, primed by a TRBC-specific oligonucleotide. All cDNA was treated with uracil-DNA glycosylase and then went through a first 18-cycle PCR with the universal primers M1SS and BC2_uni_R. The authors' pipeline ran thus. Normalization of each sample was performed by random selection of 1 million high-quality reads, each carrying a distinct molecular identifier. Instead of being binned into consensus sequences, reads with shared molecular identifiers were discarded. MiTCR, run with a Q25 quality threshold and the strictest error-elimination algorithm, handled CDR3 identification, clonotype clustering and error correction. Lower-bound total TCR beta diversity was estimated with a nonparametric unseen species model using Euler transformation. TCRdb itself trimmed the public reads at Q25 with fastp, ran MiXCR and retained productive beta chains. Rows matching on CDR3 protein sequence are summarized as one entry with the most common DNA and genes. The V and J calls and clone size come from TCRdb's table, not from the authors' own analysis. This sample has some 1.1 million distinct CDR3 sequences in its table, and 35% to 40% of those were observed once. 10% to 15% of the sample belongs to the ten largest clones.

General findings and caveats noted by the study authors: Since profiling was done on bulk unsorted PBMCs, naive and antigen-experienced compartments could not be conclusively compared. Donor CMV infection status was unknown, potentially confounding age-related changes in expanded clonotypes. Compared with the aged group, the long-lived group had more naive CD4+ T cells, fewer expanded clones and increased TCR diversity, suggesting age selection. Observed TCR beta diversity per million T cells fell roughly linearly with age, and a significant reduction was already apparent by age roughly 40. The percentage of naive T cells measured by flow cytometry correlated strongly with observed TCR beta diversity. Estimates of total diversity based on one million sequenced T cells were considered lower bounds and underestimates.

Systemically healthy Caucasian individuals from Russia, 35 to 40 in total and aged about 6 to 100 years, were included as donors. About 9.1 milliliters of peripheral blood were collected from each donor into EDTA-treated Vacutainer tubes. PBMCs were isolated by Ficoll-Paque density-gradient centrifugation, with at least 6 million obtained per sample. Trizol reagent was used to extract total RNA from the PBMCs, yielding at least 5 micrograms per sample. The percentages of naive CD45RAhigh/CD27high T cells were determined by flow cytometry on a PBMC aliquot from every donor. Comment on this clonotype: This clone's antigen is unknown. The sample holds no much larger clone one base away, and base qualities are not on file.

The TCR was taken from a man younger than 30 in good health. Sample: blood.

The sequenced DNA: TGTGCCAGCAGCCAAGAGAATGCGGGGACACCCGGGGAGCTGTTTTTT. It codes for CASSQENAGTPGELFF. The chain uses TRBV4-2 and TRBJ2-2; the D gene could be TRBD1 or TRBD2, each one agreeing over 6 bases. The germline V gene gives CDR1 as LGHNA and CDR2 as YNFKEQ. V loses 0 bases of germline sequence and J loses 6 bases, and the interval between the two ends is 14 bases. The CDR3, from cysteine to phenylalanine, totals 16 residues. Kept here is only the CDR3 DNA, which spans 48 bases and is read in frame from base 1.